What follows are 14 T cell receptor beta chains derived from one specimen sequenced in a study of glioma-infiltrating T cells. The iRepertoire nested amplicon-rescue multiplex PCR amplified TCR alpha and beta CDR3s from RNA. MiXCR, run by TCRdb on the multiplex PCR reads, gives a single entry per CDR3 protein. The data contain under 200,000 distinct CDR3 sequences, roughly 45% of them seen just once; the ten biggest clones take up roughly 5.2%. The sequenced sample consisted of glioma tissue, nonneoplastic brain tissue, or PBMCs (not recorded which). The receptors were sampled from a human donor with low-grade glioma or glioblastoma, undergoing nonglioma brain surgery, or in good health (not recorded which).

The CDR3 nucleotides are TGTGCCAGCAGTTGCCGGGGGGACTATGGCTACACCTTC. Translating it yields CASSCRGDYGYTF. The chain links TRBV2 to TRBJ1-2, with a tentative D call TRBD1 (5 bases). This CDR3 spans 13 amino acids. V lost 5 bases and J lost 3, with 10 bases in between. The germline V gene has CDR1 SNHLY and CDR2 FYNNEI.

On this clonotype: The junction shows a germline mismatch at one end, possibly a read error. The chain carries TRBV3-1 and TRBJ2-1, with 10 positions matching TRBD2. Per the germline V gene, CDR1 is LGHDT and CDR2 is YNNKEL (reference sequence). The CDR3 totals 15 residues. CDR3 region: CDSSHLTSGTNEQFF. CDR3 sequence (DNA): TGTGACAGCAGCCATCTTACTAGCGGGACGAATGAGCAGTTCTTC.

This clonotype was seen a single time. This chain links TRBV7-9 with TRBJ2-7; D call uncertain. Germline V CDR1 and CDR2: SEHNR, FQNEAQ (reference sequence). The V gene lost 6 bases and the J gene lost 5 bases, with 11 bases spanning the gap. The CDR3 covers 12 residues. The CDR3 DNA reads as TGTGCCAGCAGTTACGGGTCGGACGAGCAGTACTTC. This encodes CASSYGSDEQYF.

With respect to this clonotype: A much larger clone differs from this one at a single base, so this may be a read error. The chain combines TRBV25-1 with TRBJ2-5, with D maybe TRBD1 (6 bases). This CDR3 region has 14 residues. Per the germline V gene, CDR1 is MGHDK and CDR2 is SYGVNS. The CDR3 DNA reads TGTGCCAGCAGTGAATTGGACAGTAAAGAGACCGAGTACTTC. This sequence encodes CASSELDSKETEYF.

This clonotype was seen many times. This chain connects TRBV28 to TRBJ2-2, with 7 nucleotides matching TRBD2. J was trimmed by 4 bases and V by 9 bases; bases with no gene match: 8. Germline V gives CDR1 MDHEN, CDR2 SYDVKM. The CDR3 is made up of 14 amino acids. CDR3 amino acids: CASLREGATGELFF. CDR3 sequence (DNA): TGTGCCAGTCTAAGGGAGGGAGCCACCGGGGAGCTGTTTTTT.

The chain is built from TRBV29-1 and TRBJ2-2, with TRBD2 identical over 8 bases. Losses at the gene ends were 7 bases for V and 4 bases for J; bases not matched to a gene: 5. Germline V lookup: CDR1 SQVTM, CDR2 ANQGSEA. The CDR3 sequence is 13 residues long. The CDR3 DNA follows: TGCAGCGGAGGACGGGAGGGCACCGGGGAGCTGTTTTTT. Translating it yields CSGGREGTGELFF.

The chain links TRBV20-1 to TRBJ1-5; no definite D call. The CDR3 totals 13 residues. Germline CDR1 is DFQATT and CDR2 is SNEGSKA (reference sequence). Trimming pared 4 bases from V and 4 bases from J, leaving 11 bases between. As DNA, the CDR3 is TGCAGTGCTACGGGAGGTGAAAATCAGCCCCAGCATTTT. Translated, it gives CSATGGENQPQHF.

CDR3 in amino acids: CASSRGPGNTIYF. The CDR3 DNA is TGTGCCAGCTCAAGGGGACCTGGAAACACCATATATTTT. The chain couples TRBV18 to TRBJ1-3; maybe TRBD1 (5 bases). This CDR3 region has 13 residues. Trimming left V 5 bases short and J 2 bases short, with 7 bases between. Germline loops: CDR1 KGHSH, CDR2 LQKENI. Combining the CDR3 with reference TRBV18 and TRBJ1-3 gives the whole variable domain NAGVMQNPRHLVRRRGQEARLRCSPMKGHSHVYWYRQLPEEGLKFMVYLQKENIIDESGMPKERFSAEFPKEGPSILRIQQVVRGDSAAYFCASSRGPGNTIYFGEGSWLTVV.

This clonotype was observed many times. This chain connects TRBV28 to TRBJ1-1; 8 bases align to TRBD1. CDR3 length: 16 residues. Losses at the gene ends were 4 bases for V and 2 bases for J; bases not matched to a gene: 9. The V gene's germline CDR1 is MDHEN and CDR2 SYDVKM. This CDR3 is CASSSRDRSTNTEAFF. The CDR3 DNA is TGTGCCAGCAGTTCACGGGACAGGTCAACAAACACTGAAGCTTTCTTT.

In the case of this clonotype: This may stem from a read error, because a much larger clone lies one nucleotide away. The rearrangement links TRBV20-1 to TRBJ2-1; D might be TRBD1 or TRBD2, each matching 6 bases. Germline CDR1 is DFQATT and CDR2 is SNEGSKA (reference sequence). The CDR3 has 13 amino acids. CDR3 coding DNA: TGCAGTGGGGCGGGGTACAGGGCTAATGAGCATTTCTTC. This gives the protein CSGAGYRANEHFF.

At least ten counts were recorded for this clonotype. The chain uses TRBV6-1 and TRBJ1-5; D gene uncertain. The CDR3 extends over 14 amino acids. Germline values: CDR1 MNHNS, CDR2 SASEGT. V was trimmed by 6 bases and J by 3 bases, leaving 12 bases between them. CDR3 nucleotides: TGTGCCAGCAGGACCGGGATGGCCAATCAGCCCCAGCATTTT. Translating it yields CASRTGMANQPQHF.

Notes on this clonotype: Given a much more abundant clone one base away, this may be a read error. The chain employs TRBV10-2 and TRBJ2-3, with D perhaps matching TRBD2 (5 bases). Germline V gene lookup returns CDR1 WSHSY and CDR2 SAAADI. The CDR3 runs 13 residues. The CDR3 DNA is TGCGCCAGCATTGAGGGAACCACAGATACGCAGTATTTT. Translation gives CASIEGTTDTQYF.

This clonotype was found a few times. The chain has TRBV10-3 and TRBJ2-1; 13 bases map to TRBD2. V was clipped by 4 bases and J by 9 bases; unmatched bases: 12. Per the germline V gene, CDR1 is ENHRY and CDR2 is SYGVKD. This CDR3 has 17 residues. CDR3 sequence: CAISGPGTSGIEGEQFF. The CDR3 nucleotides are TGTGCCATCAGTGGTCCCGGGACTAGCGGGATAGAAGGTGAGCAGTTCTTC.

Comment on this clonotype: The junction does not match germline at one end; this may be a read error. The genes are TRBV5-1 and TRBJ2-1; D perhaps matches TRBD2 (5 bases). The V gene's germline CDR1 is SGHRS and CDR2 YFSETQ. This CDR3 has 14 residues. The CDR3 spells CASSTGLINNKQFF. For the CDR3, the DNA is TGCGCCAGCAGCACTGGACTTATTAACAATAAGCAGTTCTTC. Variable domain in full (rest from reference TRBV5-1 and TRBJ2-1): KAGVTQTPRYLIKTRGQQVTLSCSPISGHRSVSWYQQTPGQGLQFLFEYFSETQRNKGNFPGRFSGRQFSNSRSEMNVSTLELGDSALYLCASSTGLINNKQFFGPGTRLTVL.